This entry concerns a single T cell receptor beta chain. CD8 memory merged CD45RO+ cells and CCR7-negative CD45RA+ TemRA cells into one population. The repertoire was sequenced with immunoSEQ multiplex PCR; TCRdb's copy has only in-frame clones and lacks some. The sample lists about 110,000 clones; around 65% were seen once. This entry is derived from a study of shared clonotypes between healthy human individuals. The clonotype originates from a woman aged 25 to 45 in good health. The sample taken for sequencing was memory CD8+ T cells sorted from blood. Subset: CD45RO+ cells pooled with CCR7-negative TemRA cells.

CDR3 protein: CAWRPIPDFYEQYF. CDR3 sequence (DNA): TGTGCCTGGAGACCTATCCCGGACTTCTACGAGCAGTACTTC. This chain connects TRBV30 to TRBJ2-7, with D possibly matching TRBD2 (5 bases). V gave up 3 bases and J gave up 3 bases, with 15 bases separating them. Germline assignment: CDR1 GTSNPN and CDR2 SVGIG (reference sequence). The CDR3 length is 14 residues.